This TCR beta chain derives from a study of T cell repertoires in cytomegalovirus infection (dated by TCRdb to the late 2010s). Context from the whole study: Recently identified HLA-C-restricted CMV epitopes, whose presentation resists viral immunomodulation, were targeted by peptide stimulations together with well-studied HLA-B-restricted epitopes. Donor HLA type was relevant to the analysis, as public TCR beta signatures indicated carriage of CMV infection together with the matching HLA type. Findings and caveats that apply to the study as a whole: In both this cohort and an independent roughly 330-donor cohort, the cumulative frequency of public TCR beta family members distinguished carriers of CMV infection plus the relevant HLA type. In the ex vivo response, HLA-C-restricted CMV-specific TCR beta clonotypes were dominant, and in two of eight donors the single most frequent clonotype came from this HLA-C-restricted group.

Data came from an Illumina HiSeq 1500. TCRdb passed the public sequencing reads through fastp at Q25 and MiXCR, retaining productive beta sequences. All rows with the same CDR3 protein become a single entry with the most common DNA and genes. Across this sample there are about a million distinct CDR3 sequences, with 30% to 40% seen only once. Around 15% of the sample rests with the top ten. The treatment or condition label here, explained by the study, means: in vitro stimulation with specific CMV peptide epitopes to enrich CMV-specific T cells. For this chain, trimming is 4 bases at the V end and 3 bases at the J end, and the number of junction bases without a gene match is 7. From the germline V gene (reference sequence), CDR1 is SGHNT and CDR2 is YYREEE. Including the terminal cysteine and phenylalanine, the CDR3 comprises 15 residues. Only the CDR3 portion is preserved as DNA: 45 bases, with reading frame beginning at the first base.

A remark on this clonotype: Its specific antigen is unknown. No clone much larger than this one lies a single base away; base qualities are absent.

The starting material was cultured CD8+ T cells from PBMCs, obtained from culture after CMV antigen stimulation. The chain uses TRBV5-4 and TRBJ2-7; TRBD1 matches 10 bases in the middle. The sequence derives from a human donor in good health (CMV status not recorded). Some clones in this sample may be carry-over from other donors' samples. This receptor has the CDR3 CASSTRTGGYYEQYF. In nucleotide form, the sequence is TGTGCCAGCAGCACCAGGACAGGGGGGTACTACGAGCAGTACTTC.